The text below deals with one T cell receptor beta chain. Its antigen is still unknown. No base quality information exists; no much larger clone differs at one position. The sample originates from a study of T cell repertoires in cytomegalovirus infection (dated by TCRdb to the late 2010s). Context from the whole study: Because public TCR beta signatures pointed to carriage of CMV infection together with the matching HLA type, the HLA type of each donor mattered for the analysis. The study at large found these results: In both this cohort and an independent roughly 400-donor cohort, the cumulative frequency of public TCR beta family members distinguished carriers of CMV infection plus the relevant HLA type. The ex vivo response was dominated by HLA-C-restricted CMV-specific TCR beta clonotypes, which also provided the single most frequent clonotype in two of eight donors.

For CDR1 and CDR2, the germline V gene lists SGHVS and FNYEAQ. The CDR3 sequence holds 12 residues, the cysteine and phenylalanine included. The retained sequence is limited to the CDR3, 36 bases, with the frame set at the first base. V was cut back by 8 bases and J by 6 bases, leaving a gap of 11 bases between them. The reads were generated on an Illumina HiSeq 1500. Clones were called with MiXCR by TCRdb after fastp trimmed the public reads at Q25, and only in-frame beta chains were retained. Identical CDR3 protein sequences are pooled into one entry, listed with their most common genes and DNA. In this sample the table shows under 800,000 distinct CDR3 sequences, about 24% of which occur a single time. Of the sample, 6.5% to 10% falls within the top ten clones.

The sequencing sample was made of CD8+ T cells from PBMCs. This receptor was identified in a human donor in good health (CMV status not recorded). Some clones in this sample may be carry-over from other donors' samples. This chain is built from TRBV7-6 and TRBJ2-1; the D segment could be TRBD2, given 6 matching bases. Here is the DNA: TGTGCCAGCGGGGACTTGGGCAATGAGCAGTTCTTC. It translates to CASGDLGNEQFF.